This T cell receptor (beta chain) was identified during a study of blood T cells in healthy people across ages. It was with a sample-barcoded 5' primer and a J-beta primer mix that a second PCR of roughly 7 to 12 cycles was run. TCRdb re-analysed the 5' RACE reads in MiXCR, keeping a single row per CDR3 protein. Seen here are hundreds of thousands of distinct CDR3 sequences, 35% to 60% observed once, and the top ten hold approximately 18%. Trimming at V came to 4 bases and at J to 8 bases, leaving 6 bases not matched to a gene. The CDR3 is 13 amino acids. Germline V gene sequence: CDR1 MNHEY, CDR2 SMNVEV (reference sequence). Notes on the study in general: Observed TCR beta diversity per million T cells went down as age went up. This fall followed a roughly linear course with age.

Turning to this clonotype: The antigen remains undetermined.

Total RNA was extracted at no less than 5.5 micrograms per sample. Sequenced material: blood. The TCR comes from a man older than 75 in good health. The chain is built from TRBV27 and TRBJ2-3, with 7 bases fitting TRBD1. The CDR3 loop is CASSSARGFTQYF. In DNA, the CDR3 is TGTGCCAGCAGTTCCGCCAGGGGGTTTACGCAGTATTTT.